This TCR beta chain was profiled in a study of T-cell memory formation after mild COVID-19. The V and J ends lost 1 base and 5 bases respectively, with 14 bases between them. The CDR3 extends over 15 amino acids. Germline CDR1 reads LGHNA; CDR2 reads YSLEER. From the 5' RACE reads, TCRdb called clonotypes with MiXCR, one entry per CDR3 protein. The repertoire has tens of thousands of distinct CDR3 sequences, around 13% of them found once; the top ten carry roughly two fifths. This clonotype was observed a handful of times. V is TRBV4-3 and J is TRBJ1-1, with D unclear. The sequence was collected from a man younger than 30 who had mild COVID-19 (a few samples of this study predate the infection). Cell type and time point are not known. Sequencing was done on a sample of PBMCs or a T cell subset sorted from them (not recorded which). The CDR3 DNA is TGCGCCAGCAGCCAAGTGCGTGCTCCTGGAACTGAAGCTTTCTTT. It translates to CASSQVRAPGTEAFF.